Listed here are 28 T cell receptor beta chains from one sample, sequenced in a study of cytomegalovirus exposure and HLA in healthy donors. Only in-frame clones appear in the TCRdb table, and some are missing; sequencing was by immunoSEQ multiplex PCR. This table has about 110,000 clones, about nine tenths appearing once. Sequencing was performed on PBMCs. The receptor source for this set is a woman in her late teens or twenties in good health and CMV-seronegative.

The table lists this clone with a count of one. Written as DNA, the CDR3 is TGTGCCAGCAGTTTAACGGGGACTAGTTACAATGAGCAGTTCTTC. This codes for CASSLTGTSYNEQFF. The chain employs TRBV27 and TRBJ2-1, with 8 bases that match TRBD2. After removal of 2 bases from V and 4 bases from J, the junction contained 4 bases not matched to a gene. Germline-derived CDR1 and CDR2 are MNHEY and SMNVEV (reference sequence). The CDR3 is made up of 15 amino acids.

The chain is built from TRBV7-3 and TRBJ2-1; 13 positions agree with TRBD2. Germline CDR1 reads SGHTA; CDR2 reads FQGTGA. Trimming took 5 bases from V and 10 from J; bases not matched to a gene: 5. The CDR3 runs to 14 residues. Here the CDR3 reads CASSPTSGRTEQFF. The CDR3 DNA reads TGTGCCAGCAGCCCGACTAGCGGGAGGACCGAGCAGTTCTTC.

The V and J genes are TRBV2 and TRBJ1-2; possible D gene TRBD1, 6 bases. Per germline, CDR1 SNHLY and CDR2 FYNNEI. Between the trimmed V and J ends, which lost 1 base and 5 bases, there was a span of 11 bases. The CDR3 consists of 14 residues. For the CDR3, the DNA is TGTGCCAGCAGTGAAGGACAGGCTACTTATGGCTACACCTTC. Protein: CASSEGQATYGYTF. Looking up the rest from reference TRBV2 and TRBJ1-2 gives the full variable domain: EPEVTQTPSHQVTQMGQEVILRCVPISNHLYFYWYRQILGQKVEFLVSFYNNEISEKSEIFDDQFSVERPDGSNFTLKIRSTKLEDSAMYFCASSEGQATYGYTFGSGTRLTVV.

The rearrangement links TRBV9 to TRBJ2-5, with 8 bases identical to TRBD2. V lost 0 bases to trimming and J lost 5 bases; unmatched junction nucleotides: 9. The CDR3 has 16 residues. Germline loops: CDR1 SGDLS, CDR2 YYNGEE. The CDR3 is CASSVATGGAWETQYF. The CDR3 region has the DNA TGTGCCAGCAGCGTAGCTACCGGGGGGGCCTGGGAGACCCAGTACTTC.

The chain has TRBV2 and TRBJ2-7; 8 nucleotides agree with TRBD1. After removal of 2 bases from V and 2 bases from J, the junction contained 5 bases not matched to a gene. This CDR3 is built from 15 residues. Germline values: CDR1 SNHLY, CDR2 FYNNEI. CDR3 in amino acids: CASSEQTGEPYEQYF. The CDR3 nucleotides are TGTGCCAGCAGTGAACAGACAGGGGAGCCCTACGAGCAGTACTTC.

The chain joins TRBV27 to TRBJ2-7; D is possibly TRBD1 (5 bases). V shed 5 bases and J shed 1 base, with 15 bases lying between them. The germline V gene encodes CDR1 MNHEY and CDR2 SMNVEV (reference sequence). The CDR3 covers 15 residues. The CDR3 reads CASSPDRYFSYEQYF. The DNA of the CDR3 is TGTGCCAGCAGTCCAGACAGATACTTTTCCTACGAGCAGTACTTC.

V is TRBV4-3 and J is TRBJ2-1, with D tentatively TRBD2 (7 bases). The length of the CDR3 is 12 residues. In germline, CDR1 is LGHNA, CDR2 YSLEER. Trimming stripped 1 base from V and 15 bases from J, with 13 bases between. As DNA, the CDR3 is TGCGCCAGCAGCCAAGGGGAGGGGGTACGGTTCTTC. Translating it yields CASSQGEGVRFF.

This clone was found a few times. The CDR3 DNA sequence: TGTGCCAGCAGTGCTGGGACTGGCTATGGCTACACCTTC. This gives the protein CASSAGTGYGYTF. The J gene is TRBJ1-2, the V gene TRBV6-1, with D possibly being TRBD1 (5 bases). V lost 4 bases and J 4 bases, leaving 10 bases between the germline ends. CDR3 length equals 13 residues. The germline V gene has CDR1 MNHNS and CDR2 SASEGT.

This clone was counted once. The chain uses TRBV27 and TRBJ2-1; maybe TRBD2 (5 bases). Trimming stripped 0 bases from V and 7 bases from J, with 13 bases between. CDR1 is MNHEY and CDR2 is SMNVEV in the germline V gene (reference sequence). The CDR3 has 15 residues. As DNA, the CDR3 is TGTGCCAGCAGTTTATCGGGAGTTTGGAGAAATGAGCAGTTCTTC. It encodes CASSLSGVWRNEQFF.

The chain combines TRBV28 with TRBJ1-2; tentatively, D is TRBD1 (6 bases). With 5 bases removed from V and 4 bases from J, the gap between germline ends came to 14 bases. Germline CDR1 and CDR2: MDHEN and SYDVKM. The length of the CDR3 is 14 residues. CDR3 sequence reads: CASSTSQGVYGYTF. The CDR3 DNA follows: TGTGCCAGCAGTACTTCACAGGGAGTCTATGGCTACACCTTC.

The rearrangement joins TRBV9 to TRBJ2-5, with TRBD2 identical over 14 bases. The J segment lost 2 bases and the V segment lost 0 bases, leaving 3 bases of the junction unmatched. Per germline, CDR1 SGDLS and CDR2 YYNGEE. This CDR3 has 17 residues. DNA for the CDR3: TGTGCCAGCAGCGTAGGACTAGCGGGGGGGCGGCAAGAGACCCAGTACTTC. Amino acid sequence: CASSVGLAGGRQETQYF.

The genes are TRBV18 and TRBJ2-7, with D tentatively TRBD2 (5 bases). Germline V gene sequence: CDR1 KGHSH, CDR2 LQKENI. The CDR3 loop spans 12 amino acids. The V end was cut by 6 bases, the J end by 3 bases, with 9 bases between. As DNA, the CDR3 is TGTGCCAGCTCCCCCGGGAACTACGAGCAGTACTTC. Amino acids: CASSPGNYEQYF.

This clone was seen a single time. The rearrangement links TRBV28 to TRBJ1-2, with a weak D call TRBD1 (5 bases). Germline V gene data show CDR1 as MDHEN and CDR2 as SYDVKM. The CDR3 has 14 residues. V lost 3 bases and J lost 4, with 12 bases in between. CDR3 sequence reads: CASSLLGRGYGYTF. DNA for the CDR3: TGTGCCAGCAGTTTGCTAGGGAGGGGCTATGGCTACACCTTC.

The chain uses TRBV4-3 and TRBJ1-2, with a possible D match to TRBD1 (6 bases). This CDR3 is built from 15 residues. Germline CDR1 is LGHNA and CDR2 is YSLEER. Trimming pared 4 bases from V and 2 bases from J, leaving 14 bases between. CDR3 nucleotides: TGCGCCAGCAGCCTTACCGGACAGACCAACTATGGCTACACCTTC. Its protein is CASSLTGQTNYGYTF.

This clone was counted a single time. Here the CDR3 DNA reads TGTGCCAGCAGTTTGAGTGTTGGGACAGGGAATGGCTACACCTTC. It is translated as CASSLSVGTGNGYTF. The chain has TRBV28 and TRBJ1-2, with 9 bases matching TRBD1. The CDR3 length is 15 residues. The germline V gene encodes CDR1 MDHEN and CDR2 SYDVKM. Trimming removed 3 bases from V and 6 bases from J; junction bases left unmatched: 8.

The genes are TRBV28 and TRBJ1-1; TRBD1 is a possible D gene (5 bases). The CDR3 runs 14 residues. The germline gives CDR1 MDHEN, CDR2 SYDVKM. The V and J ends lost 5 bases and 3 bases respectively, with 13 bases between them. This CDR3 is CASSPPTGYTEAFF. The CDR3 nucleotides are TGTGCCAGCAGTCCCCCCACAGGATACACTGAAGCTTTCTTT.

This clone was found a few times. This CDR3 is CASSQDEGPRNSPLHF. The CDR3 nucleotides are TGCGCCAGCAGCCAAGATGAGGGCCCACGGAATTCACCCCTCCACTTT. The chain couples TRBV4-1 to TRBJ1-6; D is undetermined. The V and J ends lost 0 bases and 7 bases respectively, with 13 bases between them. There are 16 residues in the CDR3. Per the germline V gene, CDR1 is MGHRA and CDR2 is YSYEKL.

This chain uses TRBV27 with TRBJ2-7; no clear D. The CDR3 sequence is 15 residues long. The ends were cut back, 3 bases at V and 10 bases at J, with 22 bases in the middle. Germline V gives CDR1 MNHEY, CDR2 SMNVEV (reference sequence). The DNA for the CDR3 is TGTGCCAGCAGTTTCGCCCGTTGGGCAGGTCAGGAACAGTACTTC. Translated: CASSFARWAGQEQYF.

The chain carries TRBV7-6 and TRBJ1-1, with D maybe TRBD1 (5 bases). V was cut by 1 base and J by 11 bases, with 17 bases left in between. The germline V gene has CDR1 SGHVS and CDR2 FNYEAQ. This CDR3 spans 14 amino acids. CDR3 sequence (DNA): TGTGCCAGCAGCTTAGTGCAGGGCTCTAGTATGGCTTTCTTT. Its protein is CASSLVQGSSMAFF.

The chain links TRBV27 to TRBJ2-7; 8 nucleotides align to TRBD1. The CDR3 is 15 residues long. Germline V gene data show CDR1 as MNHEY and CDR2 as SMNVEV (reference sequence). Trimming removed 6 bases from V and 1 base from J; junction bases left unmatched: 8. The CDR3 spells CASSPRTGMSYEQYF. The CDR3 nucleotides are TGTGCCAGCAGCCCCAGGACAGGGATGTCCTACGAGCAGTACTTC.

The chain links TRBV9 to TRBJ2-5, with D possibly TRBD2 on 6 matching bases. The germline V gene has CDR1 SGDLS and CDR2 YYNGEE. The CDR3 is 16 amino acids. V lost 4 bases and J lost 9, with 25 bases in between. The CDR3 loop reads CASSPPPPAGGGAQYF. The CDR3 DNA reads TGTGCCAGCAGCCCACCGCCCCCGGCGGGCGGCGGGGCCCAGTACTTC.

The gene calls are TRBV5-6 and TRBJ1-2; 7 positions agree with TRBD1. The CDR3 has 16 residues. V gave up 3 bases and J gave up 0 bases; unmatched junction bases: 8. Germline assignment: CDR1 SGHDT and CDR2 YYEEEE. The CDR3 DNA is TGTGCCAGCAGCTGGGAGACAGGGACGGCTAACTATGGCTACACCTTC. Protein sequence: CASSWETGTANYGYTF.

V gene TRBV27 combines with J gene TRBJ2-1; maybe TRBD2 (5 bases). CDR3 size: 12 residues. In germline, CDR1 is MNHEY, CDR2 SMNVEV (reference sequence). The V end was cut by 3 bases, the J end by 8 bases, with 8 bases between. Here the CDR3 reads CASSLFGDEQFF. For the CDR3, the DNA is TGTGCCAGCAGTTTGTTCGGGGATGAGCAGTTCTTC.

This CDR3 is CASSVGGQPNEQFF. CDR3 nucleotides: TGTGCCAGCAGCGTAGGAGGGCAGCCCAATGAGCAGTTCTTC. V gene TRBV9 combines with J gene TRBJ2-1; D perhaps matches TRBD2 (5 bases). CDR3 length equals 14 residues. Trimming left V 0 bases short and J 6 bases short, with 10 bases between. Germline loops: CDR1 SGDLS, CDR2 YYNGEE.

This chain joins TRBV14 and TRBJ2-2; possibly TRBD2 for D (5 bases). The germline gives CDR1 SGHDN, CDR2 FVKESK. Trimming removed 4 bases at V and 7 bases at J, with 10 bases between. There are 13 residues in the CDR3. The CDR3 loop reads CASSPDYGGELFF. The CDR3 DNA reads TGTGCCAGCAGCCCCGACTATGGCGGGGAGCTGTTTTTT.

The chain carries TRBV7-8 and TRBJ1-1; no clear D gene. Germline lookup yields CDR1 SGHVS and CDR2 FQNEAQ. V was cut by 1 base and J by 0 bases, with 15 bases left in between. CDR3 size: 17 residues. CDR3 region: CASSLVGYGGMNTEAFF. The CDR3 DNA sequence: TGTGCCAGCAGCTTAGTAGGGTACGGAGGAATGAACACTGAAGCTTTCTTT.

This chain joins TRBV5-1 and TRBJ2-1; 15 nucleotides line up with TRBD2. Germline CDR1 and CDR2: SGHRS and YFSETQ. V lost 4 bases and J lost 7; bases outside the gene matches: 6. The CDR3 totals 16 residues. CDR3 nucleotide sequence: TGCGCCAGCAGCACGGGACTAGCGGGAGGTATGAATGAGCAGTTCTTC. Protein sequence: CASSTGLAGGMNEQFF.

V gene TRBV30 combines with J gene TRBJ2-6; 8 bases line up with TRBD1. Germline assignment: CDR1 GTSNPN and CDR2 SVGIG (reference sequence). The CDR3 has 16 amino acids. Trimming removed 6 bases from V and 1 base from J; junction bases left unmatched: 8. CDR3 coding DNA: TGTGCCTGCATCGGGACAGGCCCTTCTGGGGCCAACGTCCTGACTTTC. Its protein product is CACIGTGPSGANVLTF.